Sequencing of this TCR beta chain was carried out in a study of blood T cells in healthy people across ages. The study, taken as a whole, reports: Roughly linear declines in TCR beta diversity per million T cells occurred with age.

Primers used in a second PCR of roughly 7 to 12 cycles were a sample-barcoded 5' primer and a J-beta primer mix. In TCRdb, the 5' RACE reads were re-called with MiXCR into one record per CDR3 protein. The table lists almost 1 million distinct CDR3 sequences, roughly 51% of them singletons, with 20% to 25% in the top ten. CDR1 is LGHDT, CDR2 YNNKEL, per germline (reference sequence). This CDR3 spans 15 amino acids. V shed 4 bases and J shed 4 bases, with 13 bases lying between them. A word on this clonotype: What it binds is unknown.

The V gene is TRBV3-1, the J gene TRBJ2-2; D uncertain. Sequences were obtained from blood. This TCR came from a woman in her sixties in good health. CDR3 loop: CASSPSPTSTGELFF. CDR3 nucleotides: TGTGCCAGCAGCCCATCCCCTACGAGCACCGGGGAGCTGTTTTTT. Full variable domain (rest looked up from reference TRBV3-1 and TRBJ2-2): DTAVSQTPKYLVTQMGNDKSIKCEQNLGHDTMYWYKQDSKKFLKIMFSYNNKELIINETVPNRFSPKSPDKAHLNLHINSLELGDSAVYFCASSPSPTSTGELFFGEGSRLTVL.